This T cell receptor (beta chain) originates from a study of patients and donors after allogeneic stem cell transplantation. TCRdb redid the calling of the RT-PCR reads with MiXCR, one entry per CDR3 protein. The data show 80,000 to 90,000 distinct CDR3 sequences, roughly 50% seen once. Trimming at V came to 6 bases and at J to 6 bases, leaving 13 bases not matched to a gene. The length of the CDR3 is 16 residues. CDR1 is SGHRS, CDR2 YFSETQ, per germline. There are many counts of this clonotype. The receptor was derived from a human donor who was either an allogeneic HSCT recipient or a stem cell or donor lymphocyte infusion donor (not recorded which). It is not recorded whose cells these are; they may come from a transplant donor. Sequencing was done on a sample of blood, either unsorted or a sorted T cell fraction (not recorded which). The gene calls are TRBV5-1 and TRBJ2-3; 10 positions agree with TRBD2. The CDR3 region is CASITEAGGPGDTQYF. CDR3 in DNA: TGCGCCAGCATTACTGAAGCGGGAGGGCCCGGCGATACGCAGTATTTT.